The sequence of this T cell receptor (beta chain) was determined in a study of technical replicates of blood from a handful of donors. Assay used: immunoSEQ multiplex PCR; TCRdb lists only in-frame clones, some missing. The sample includes about 56,000 clones, 93% of them seen just once. The CDR3 is made up of 14 amino acids. Per the germline V gene, CDR1 is SGHRS and CDR2 is YFSETQ. V lost 3 bases and J lost 4; bases outside the gene matches: 6. The sequence was obtained from a human donor in good health. Some clones in this sample may be carry-over from other donors' samples. The genes are TRBV5-1 and TRBJ2-7; 8 bases are shared with TRBD1. Sequenced input: PBMCs. The CDR3 is CASSSGQGRYEQYF. The DNA of the CDR3 is TGCGCCAGCAGCTCCGGACAGGGTAGGTACGAGCAGTACTTC.